Detailed here is one T cell receptor beta chain. It has no known antigen specificity. Qualities for individual bases were not recorded, and no much larger clone is one base off. TCR beta CDR3 regions were amplified from RNA transcripts. A first-round RT-PCR of the TCR CDR3 used the HTBI primer set with the Qiagen OneStep RT-PCR kit. A second multiplex PCR round built the libraries, followed by size selection and purification. The libraries were sequenced on an Illumina HiSeq2000 using paired-end 100 bp reads. The paper's processing steps were these. SOAPnuke was used to process the raw data, throwing out any read that contained adapters or uncalled bases, had a mean Phred below 15, or lacked an exact constant-primer or identifier match. High-quality paired reads were merged using COPE v1.2.5, and each unique nucleotide sequence was defined as a clonotype. MiTCR v1.1 was used to align clonotypes to the IMGT TRBV, TRBD and TRBJ reference segments. Analysis was restricted to V-J combinations with a frequency above 0.0001, which covered roughly 99% of repertoires. A TCS score was defined as the ratio of F50 (clonal expansion) to E x V (chaos), with BLOSUM62-based TCRdist applied between CDR3 peptides within each V-J. Welch's t-statistics and random forest reduced 450 to 600 V-J features to fewer than 15, which were used in a naive Bayes classifier (R e1071). TCRdb reanalyzed the raw reads on its own, using fastp at Q25 for trimming and MiXCR for clone calling, and kept in-frame beta chains. All rows with the same CDR3 protein become a single entry with the most common DNA and genes. For this entry, the V and J calls and clone size follow TCRdb and not the study's own pipeline. The sample table lists some 300,000 distinct CDR3 sequences, approximately 18% of them with a count of one. The top ten constitute under 45% of the sample.

The sample comes from a study of T cells in Graves' hyperthyroidism and ophthalmopathy (dated by TCRdb to the late 2010s). Looking at the study overall: Peripheral blood samples were taken at initial diagnosis, before any treatment was given. To identify TCR V-J signatures that set the groups apart, the researchers used a discovery cohort of 100 or so patients, made up of 40 to 45 with Graves' ophthalmopathy and some 55 with stable Graves' hyperthyroidism. An independent validation cohort of around 19 hyperthyroidism patients and 15 or so patients who later progressed to ophthalmopathy tested prospective prediction of ophthalmopathy. The 100 discovery patients were randomly split 7:3 into training and test sets. In addition, the study compared T-cell repertoires in thyroid tissue and in blood from about six Graves' hyperthyroidism patients. Following sampling, methimazole starting at 30 mg daily was given to hyperthyroidism patients, and high-dose intravenous methylprednisolone was given to ophthalmopathy patients. According to the paper, TCR Vbeta CDR3 sequencing was carried out on some 130 peripheral blood samples, which came from more than 40 ophthalmopathy, approximately 72 hyperthyroidism and about 17 progressor patients. What the work shows at the level of the full study, not this receptor alone: Most expanded thyroid clonotypes (frequency above 0.001) were also detected in blood, suggesting blood repertoires may reflect thyroid immune responses. In validation, progression to ophthalmopathy was predicted by the model with 70.59% sensitivity and 72% to 85% specificity, a median of about 6 months before onset. Ophthalmopathy was separated from stable hyperthyroidism by a 13 V-J signature model, with over 85% sensitivity and roughly 84% specificity obtained in cross-validation and 80%/75% obtained in testing. Sample size was not statistically predetermined, and investigators were not blinded to group allocation.

Spanning cysteine to phenylalanine, the CDR3 consists of 13 amino acids. The DNA shown is the 39-base CDR3, in frame from base 1. As encoded in the germline V gene, CDR1 is MNHEY while CDR2 is SVGEGT. Relative to germline, V is 10 bases shorter and J is 9 bases shorter, with 19 bases between their ends. Ophthalmopathy patients had moderately to severely active disease, with a Clinical Activity Score of 3 or more, a NOSPECS grade of 4 or more, and a disease duration of less than 3 months. Exclusion was applied to patients with uncontrolled infections, other autoimmune diseases, pregnancy or lactation. Diagnoses were based on clinical symptoms, serum thyroxine and TRAb, thyroid ultrasound and orbital computed tomography. PBMCs were isolated from 10 ml of fresh peripheral blood by Ficoll-Paque density gradient centrifugation. Total RNA was extracted using Trizol reagent, and RNA quality was assessed on an Agilent 2100 Bioanalyzer.

The sample was blood. This clonotype was obtained from a man aged 50 to 60 with Graves' ophthalmopathy. The sequence is built from TRBV6-2 or TRBV6-3 and TRBJ2-4; the D gene may be TRBD1 or TRBD2, since each aligns over 5 bases. The base sequence is TGTGCCACCTGGGGCGGACTTTGGGGCATTCAGTACTTC. This is translated as CATWGGLWGIQYF.